This paragraph reports one T cell receptor beta chain. Its antigen remains unidentified. Base qualities are not provided; no much larger clone lies one nucleotide away. This sample was sequenced with an Illumina HiSeq 2500. TCR beta libraries were prepared by quantitative 5'-RACE with molecular barcodes. The paper's data handling went like this. To identify disease-linked TCR variants, a new computational method was used, one built on a probabilistic model of VDJ rearrangement. In TCRdb, the public reads were trimmed at Q25 with fastp and aligned with MiXCR, with productive beta chains retained. One record per CDR3 amino acid sequence lists the most common genes and DNA. The V and J calls and clone size come from TCRdb's table, not from the authors' own analysis. The sample includes fewer than 750,000 distinct CDR3 sequences, with 19% observed a single time. The top ten hold over 15% of the sample.

Trimming costs V 2 bases and J 0 bases, and their ends lie 6 bases apart. The CDR3 has 14 amino acids, counting the end cysteine and phenylalanine. The read is trimmed to its CDR3 DNA, 42 bases read in frame from base 1. CDR1 MNHEY and CDR2 SVGEGT are derived from the germline V gene. The data belong to a study of CD8 T cells in ankylosing spondylitis (dated by TCRdb to 2016 to 2017). Regarding the complete study: To find TCR variants linked to disease, the study profiled T cell receptor beta repertoires in ankylosing spondylitis patients and healthy donors. The full study cohort was made up of about two dozen ankylosing spondylitis patients and around 100 healthy donors. Peripheral blood samples were taken, and synovial fluid was additionally collected from ankylosing spondylitis patients. The full study reports these points: Some motif variants were previously reported in synovial fluid and blood of reactive arthritis patients, suggesting common disease-initiation mechanisms. A TCR beta motif of several highly homologous amino acid variants appeared characteristic of blood from ankylosing spondylitis patients. According to the report, matched synovial fluid samples from ankylosing spondylitis patients were significantly enriched for the disease-linked clones. In peripheral blood, the disease-linked clones were found at relatively low frequencies and had a CD8+ phenotype.

The rearrangement combines TRBV6-2 or TRBV6-3 with TRBJ2-3, with the D gene call left open. The sequenced sample was blood, either unsorted or a sorted T cell fraction (not recorded which). This receptor was obtained from a male donor with ankylosing spondylitis. The CDR3 reads CASSYGRSTDTQYF. The DNA sequence is as follows: TGTGCCAGCAGTTACGGGCGTAGCACAGATACGCAGTATTTT.